This passage covers 5 T cell receptor beta chains from one sample sequenced in a study of CD8 T cell repertoires and HIV-1 epitope variants. The method was immunoSEQ multiplex PCR; TCRdb's version includes in-frame clones alone and lacks a portion of them. This table holds 5,000 to 6,000 clones, about 60% found once. Their antigens remain unidentified. Sequencing was performed on cultured CD8+ T cells derived from PBMCs. The receptors derive from a male donor with HIV.

This sequence joins TRBV28 and TRBJ2-6, with TRBD1 matching over 9 bases. With 6 bases clipped from V and 4 bases from J, the junction kept 4 bases outside the gene matches. Germline CDR1 is MDHEN and CDR2 is SYDVKM. The CDR3 has 15 residues. The CDR3: CASSSGQGGANVLTF. Written as DNA, the CDR3 is TGTGCCAGCAGCTCGGGACAGGGAGGGGCCAACGTCCTGACTTTC.

This clone came up a few times. The chain couples TRBV6-6 to TRBJ2-5; 7 bases align to TRBD2. This CDR3 spans 16 amino acids. V dropped 6 bases and J dropped 5; count of bases not matched to a gene: 15. The germline gives CDR1 MNHNY, CDR2 SVGAGI (reference sequence). CDR3 sequence reads: CASSRALGEGRETQYF. In nucleotides, the CDR3 is TGTGCCAGCAGCCGAGCTTTGGGGGAGGGCCGTGAGACCCAGTACTTC.

This clone was counted only a few times. The CDR3 reads CASSEAGGPNEQFF. Here the CDR3 DNA reads TGTGCCAGCAGTGAAGCGGGGGGGCCCAATGAGCAGTTCTTC. The chain combines TRBV6-4 with TRBJ2-1, with 10 bases lining up with TRBD2. V lost 3 bases, J lost 6 bases, and 2 bases stayed unmatched. The CDR3 totals 14 residues. Germline V lookup: CDR1 MRHNA, CDR2 SNTAGT.

The chain is built from TRBV6-5 and TRBJ2-7; 7 positions match TRBD2. The CDR3 spans 14 residues. Germline CDR1 and CDR2: MNHEY and SVGAGI. With 10 bases clipped from V and 2 bases from J, the junction kept 11 bases outside the gene matches. DNA of the CDR3: TGTGCCACCCGGAGTACAGCGGGAACCTACGAGCAGTACTTC. Translating gives CATRSTAGTYEQYF.

The genes are TRBV9 and TRBJ1-2, with D unresolved. The germline V gene has CDR1 SGDLS and CDR2 YYNGEE. V lost 4 bases and J 0 bases, leaving 7 bases between the germline ends. The CDR3 sequence is 13 residues long. CDR3 protein: CASSYLANYGYTF. CDR3 DNA sequence: TGTGCCAGCAGCTACCTAGCTAACTATGGCTACACCTTC. Using reference TRBV9 and TRBJ1-2 for the parts outside the CDR3, the full variable domain is DSGVTQTPKHLITATGQRVTLRCSPRSGDLSVYWYQQSLDQGLQFLIQYYNGEERAKGNILERFSAQQFPDLHSELNLSSLELGDSALYFCASSYLANYGYTFGSGTRLTVV.